Presented here are 9 T cell receptor beta chains from one specimen sequenced in a study of control samples from healthy donors and cancer patients. Method: immunoSEQ multiplex PCR; TCRdb's copy keeps in-frame clones and lacks some. There are about 180,000 clones in the sample; almost 90% occur only once, and 1.1% to 1.5% lies in the top ten. Specimen: blood. All receptors derive from a woman aged 45 to 65 in good health.

The chain carries TRBV7-3 and TRBJ2-1; no clear D gene. Germline-derived CDR1 and CDR2 are SGHTA and FQGTGA. This CDR3 is built from 13 residues. Trimming cost V 5 bases and J 8 bases, with 13 bases left between them. CDR3 bases: TGTGCCAGCAGCCTAGGCGGCGTTTATGAGCAGTTCTTC. This codes for CASSLGGVYEQFF.

This sequence joins TRBV6-5 and TRBJ2-3, with a possible D match to TRBD1 (6 bases). Germline assignment: CDR1 MNHEY and CDR2 SVGAGI. The ends were cut back, 6 bases at V and 8 bases at J, with 21 bases in the middle. The CDR3 totals 15 residues. Here the CDR3 DNA reads TGTGCCAGCAGCCCCGGGACACGTGTATCGGCTACGCAGTATTTT. It encodes CASSPGTRVSATQYF.

V and J are TRBV4-3 and TRBJ1-2, with 7 nucleotides matching TRBD1. Unmatched junction bases numbered 9, after V lost 0 bases and J lost 8 bases. This CDR3 is built from 15 residues. Germline V gives CDR1 LGHNA, CDR2 YSLEER. The chain's CDR3 is CASSQDGRDREGYTF. CDR3 bases: TGCGCCAGCAGCCAAGATGGGCGAGACAGGGAAGGCTACACCTTC.

The chain is built from TRBV15 and TRBJ1-1; D is ambiguous. CDR1 and CDR2 (germline): LNHNV, YYDKDF (reference sequence). CDR3 length equals 14 residues. V lost 1 base and J lost 1, with 7 bases in between. This chain's CDR3 is CATSRASGNTEAFF. In DNA form, the CDR3 reads TGTGCCACCAGCAGAGCTTCTGGGAACACTGAAGCTTTCTTT. Filled out from reference TRBV15 and TRBJ1-1, the complete variable domain reads DAMVIQNPRYQVTQFGKPVTLSCSQTLNHNVMYWYQQKSSQAPKLLFHYYDKDFNNEADTPDNFQSRRPNTSFCFLDIRSPGLGDTAMYLCATSRASGNTEAFFGQGTRLTVV.

The count of this clone is one. The chain is built from TRBV28 and TRBJ1-3; TRBD1 aligns across 8 bases. The CDR3 loop spans 16 amino acids. The trim removed 7 bases at V and 4 bases at J, leaving 12 bases unmatched. Germline lookup yields CDR1 MDHEN and CDR2 SYDVKM. CDR3 region: CASIGQGSATGNTIYF. CDR3 in DNA: TGTGCCAGCATCGGACAGGGTTCAGCGACCGGAAACACCATATATTTT.

The chain has TRBV6-2 or TRBV6-3 and TRBJ2-1; 8 bases are shared with TRBD1. There are 14 residues in the CDR3. Germline V gives CDR1 MNHEY, CDR2 SVGEGT. V was pared by 5 bases and J by 7 bases, with 7 bases of the junction left unmatched. In DNA, the CDR3 is TGTGCCAGCAGTAATAGGACAGGGAGGAATGAGCAGTTCTTC. It translates to CASSNRTGRNEQFF.

The V gene is TRBV18, the J gene TRBJ1-1, with D unclear. The CDR3 runs 15 residues. Germline lookup yields CDR1 KGHSH and CDR2 LQKENI. V lost 3 bases, J lost 1 base, and 12 bases lay in between. The DNA of the CDR3 is TGTGCCAGCTCACCGGGCTACACTACGAACACTGAAGCTTTCTTT. Translated, it gives CASSPGYTTNTEAFF. The full variable domain, with the rest looked up from reference TRBV18 and TRBJ1-1, is NAGVMQNPRHLVRRRGQEARLRCSPMKGHSHVYWYRQLPEEGLKFMVYLQKENIIDESGMPKERFSAEFPKEGPSILRIQQVVRGDSAAYFCASSPGYTTNTEAFFGQGTRLTVV.

This rearrangement joins TRBV30 to TRBJ1-5, with D unresolved. This CDR3 region has 14 residues. V was shortened by 3 bases and J by 3 bases, with 12 bases between the two germline ends. Germline assignment: CDR1 GTSNPN and CDR2 SVGIG (reference sequence). The CDR3 loop is CAWSETTTNQPQHF. The DNA of the CDR3 is TGTGCCTGGAGCGAAACGACTACCAATCAGCCCCAGCATTTT.

V and J are TRBV3-1 (or the pseudogene TRBV3-2) and TRBJ2-1; perhaps TRBD2 as D (6 bases). Germline V CDR1 and CDR2: LGHDT, YNNKEL (reference sequence). This CDR3 spans 15 amino acids. V was shortened by 1 base and J by 15 bases, with 22 bases between the two germline ends. The CDR3 coding sequence is TGTGCCAGCAGCCAAGGGGGCGGGGTTATGAGGGCCAGGTTCTTC. Translation: CASSQGGGVMRARFF.